This T cell receptor beta chain was found in a study of human T cells and chemical hapten exposure. Findings and caveats of the study: TCRs whose frequency exceeded 1 in 1000 remained the same following DPC sensitization.

Germline-derived CDR1 and CDR2 are LGHDT and YNNKEL (reference sequence). This CDR3 comprises 15 residues. J was trimmed by 6 bases and V by 1 base; bases with no gene match: 6. For this clonotype: Its antigen is still unknown.

The library labeled individual cDNA molecules by adding unique molecular identifiers to them. One entry per CDR3 protein, called by TCRdb with MiXCR from the RACE reads. Of roughly 380,000 distinct CDR3 sequences listed, 4% to 5.5% are singletons. Time point indicated: patch test 1, 2 weeks after DPC sensitization. The sample's treatment: therapeutic diphenylcyclopropenone sensitization with weekly scalp DPC. The rearrangement joins TRBV3-1 to TRBJ2-3, with 8 bases matching TRBD2. This sample comprised whole blood, obtained in connection with sensitization to the hapten diphenylcyclopropenone (DPC). The sequence was obtained from a woman aged 45-65 years with alopecia areata. Some clones in this sample may be carry-over from other donors' samples. The CDR3, as DNA: TGTGCCAGCAGCCAAGGTGCCGGGGGGGCGGATACGCAGTATTTT. This translates into CASSQGAGGADTQYF.